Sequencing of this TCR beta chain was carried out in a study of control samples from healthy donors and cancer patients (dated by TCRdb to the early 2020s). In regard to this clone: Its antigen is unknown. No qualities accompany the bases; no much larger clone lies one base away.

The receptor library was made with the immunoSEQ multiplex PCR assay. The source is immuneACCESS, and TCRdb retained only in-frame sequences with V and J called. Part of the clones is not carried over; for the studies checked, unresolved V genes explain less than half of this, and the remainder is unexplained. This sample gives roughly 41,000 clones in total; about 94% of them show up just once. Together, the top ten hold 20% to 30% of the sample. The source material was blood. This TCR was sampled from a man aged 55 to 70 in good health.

Here the CDR3 is given as CASSLSGYSYNEQFF. Here is the DNA: TGTGCCAGCAGCTTGAGCGGATACTCCTACAATGAGCAGTTCTTC. The chain is made from TRBV7-2 and TRBJ2-1; tentative D gene TRBD2, with 5 bases matching. From the cysteine up to the phenylalanine, the CDR3 has a length of 15 residues. Only the CDR3 DNA stays, 45 bases, in frame from base 1. In the germline V gene, CDR1 corresponds to SGHTA and CDR2 to FQGNSA. Trimming costs V 3 bases and J 0 bases, and their ends lie 9 bases apart.